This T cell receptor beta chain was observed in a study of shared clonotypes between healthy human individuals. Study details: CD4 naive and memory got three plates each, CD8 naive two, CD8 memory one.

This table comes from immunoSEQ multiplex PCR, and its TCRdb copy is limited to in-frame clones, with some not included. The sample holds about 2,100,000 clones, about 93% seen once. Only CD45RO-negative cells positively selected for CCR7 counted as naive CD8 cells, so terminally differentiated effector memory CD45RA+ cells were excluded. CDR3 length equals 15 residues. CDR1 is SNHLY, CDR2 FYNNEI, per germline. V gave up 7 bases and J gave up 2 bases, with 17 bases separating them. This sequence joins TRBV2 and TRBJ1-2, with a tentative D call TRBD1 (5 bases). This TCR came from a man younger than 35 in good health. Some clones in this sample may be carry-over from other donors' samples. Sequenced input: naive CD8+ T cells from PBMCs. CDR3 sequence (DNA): TGTGCCAGCACAGGGACTCCCACCCCAAACTATGGCTACACCTTC. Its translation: CASTGTPTPNYGYTF.